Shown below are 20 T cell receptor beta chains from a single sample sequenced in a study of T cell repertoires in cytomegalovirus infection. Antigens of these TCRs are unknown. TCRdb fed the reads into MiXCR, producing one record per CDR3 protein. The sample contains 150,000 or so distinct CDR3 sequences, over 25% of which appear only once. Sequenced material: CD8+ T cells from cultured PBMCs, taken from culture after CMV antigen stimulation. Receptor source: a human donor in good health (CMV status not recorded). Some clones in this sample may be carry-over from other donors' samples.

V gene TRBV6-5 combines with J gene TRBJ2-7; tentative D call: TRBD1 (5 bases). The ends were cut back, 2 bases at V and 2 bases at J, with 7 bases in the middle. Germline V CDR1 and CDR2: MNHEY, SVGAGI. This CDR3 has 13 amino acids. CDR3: CASSYPGTYEQYF. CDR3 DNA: TGTGCCAGCAGTTACCCAGGGACCTACGAGCAGTACTTC.

CDR3 nucleotide sequence: TGTGCCAGCAGTCCCCCGCAACCAGCCGAAGCTTTCTTT. This codes for CASSPPQPAEAFF. This chain joins TRBV12-3 or TRBV12-4 and TRBJ1-1; D remains unclear. This CDR3 contains 13 residues. Trimming pared 5 bases from V and 8 bases from J, leaving 15 bases between.

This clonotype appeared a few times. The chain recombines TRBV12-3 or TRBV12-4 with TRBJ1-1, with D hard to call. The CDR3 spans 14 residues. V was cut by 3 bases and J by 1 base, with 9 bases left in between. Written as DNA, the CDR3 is TGTGCCAGCAGTTTTACATACCAGAACACTGAAGCTTTCTTT. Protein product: CASSFTYQNTEAFF.

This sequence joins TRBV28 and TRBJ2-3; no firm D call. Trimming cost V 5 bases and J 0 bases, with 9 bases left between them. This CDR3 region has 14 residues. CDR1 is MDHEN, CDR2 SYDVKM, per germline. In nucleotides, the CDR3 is TGTGCCAGCAGTCCGTTAGCTAGCACAGATACGCAGTATTTT. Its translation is CASSPLASTDTQYF.

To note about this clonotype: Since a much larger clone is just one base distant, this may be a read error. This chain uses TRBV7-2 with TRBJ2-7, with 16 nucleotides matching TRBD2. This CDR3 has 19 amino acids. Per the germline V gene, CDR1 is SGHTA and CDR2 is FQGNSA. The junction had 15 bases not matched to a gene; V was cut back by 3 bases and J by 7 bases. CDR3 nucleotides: TGTACCAGCAGCTTCACACCGGGACTAGCGGGGGGGCTGTCGGATGAGCAGTACTTC. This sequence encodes CTSSFTPGLAGGLSDEQYF.

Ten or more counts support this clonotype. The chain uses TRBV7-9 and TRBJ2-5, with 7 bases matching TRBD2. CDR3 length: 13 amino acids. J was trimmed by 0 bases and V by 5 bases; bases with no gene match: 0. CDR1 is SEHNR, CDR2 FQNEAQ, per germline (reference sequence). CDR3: CASSAGDQETQYF. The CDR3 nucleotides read TGTGCCAGCAGCGCGGGGGACCAAGAGACCCAGTACTTC.

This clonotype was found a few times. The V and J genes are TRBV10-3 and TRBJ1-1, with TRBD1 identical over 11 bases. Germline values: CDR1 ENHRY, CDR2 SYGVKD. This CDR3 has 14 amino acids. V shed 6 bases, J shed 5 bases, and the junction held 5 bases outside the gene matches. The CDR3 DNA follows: TGTGCCATCAGGGGGACAGGGGGAGGGACTGAAGCTTTCTTT. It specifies CAIRGTGGGTEAFF.

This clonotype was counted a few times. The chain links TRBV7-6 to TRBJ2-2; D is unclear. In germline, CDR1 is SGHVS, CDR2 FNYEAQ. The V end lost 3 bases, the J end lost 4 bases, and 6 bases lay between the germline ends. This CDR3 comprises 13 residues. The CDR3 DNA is TGTGCCAGCAGCTTTGCGGCCACCGGGGAGCTGTTTTTT. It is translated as CASSFAATGELFF.

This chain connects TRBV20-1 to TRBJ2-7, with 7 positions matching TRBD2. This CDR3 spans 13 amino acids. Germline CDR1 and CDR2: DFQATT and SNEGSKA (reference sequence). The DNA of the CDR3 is TGCAGCGCGGGGGTAATGGCGTCCTACGAGCAGTACTTC. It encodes CSAGVMASYEQYF.

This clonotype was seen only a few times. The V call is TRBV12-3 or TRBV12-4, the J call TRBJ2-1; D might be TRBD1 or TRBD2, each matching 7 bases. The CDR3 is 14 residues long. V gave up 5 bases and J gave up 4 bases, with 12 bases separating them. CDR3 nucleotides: TGTGCCAGCAGTGGGAGGGGGCCTTACAATGAGCAGTTCTTC. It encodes CASSGRGPYNEQFF.

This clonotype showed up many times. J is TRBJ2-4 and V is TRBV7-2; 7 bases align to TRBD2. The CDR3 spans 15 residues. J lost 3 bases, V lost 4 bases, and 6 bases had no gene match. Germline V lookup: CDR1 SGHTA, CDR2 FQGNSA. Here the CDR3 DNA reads TGTGCCAGCAGCTGGCTAGGACTAGACAAAAACATTCAGTACTTC. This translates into CASSWLGLDKNIQYF.

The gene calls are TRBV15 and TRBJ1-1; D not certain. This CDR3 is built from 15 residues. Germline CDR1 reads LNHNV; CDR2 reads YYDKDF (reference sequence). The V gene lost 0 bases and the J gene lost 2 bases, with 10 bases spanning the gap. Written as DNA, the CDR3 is TGTGCCACCAGCAGAGAGGCCTCCCGCAACACTGAAGCTTTCTTT. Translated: CATSREASRNTEAFF. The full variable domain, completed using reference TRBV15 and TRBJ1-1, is DAMVIQNPRYQVTQFGKPVTLSCSQTLNHNVMYWYQQKSSQAPKLLFHYYDKDFNNEADTPDNFQSRRPNTSFCFLDIRSPGLGDTAMYLCATSREASRNTEAFFGQGTRLTVV.

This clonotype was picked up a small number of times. The CDR3 DNA follows: TGTGCCAGCAGCTCCACAGGGGACGGCTACACCTTC. Encoded protein: CASSSTGDGYTF. This chain uses TRBV11-2 with TRBJ1-2, with 7 bases matching TRBD1. The length of the CDR3 is 12 residues. Germline CDR1 SGHAT, CDR2 FQNNGV. The trim removed 4 bases at V and 8 bases at J, leaving 4 bases unmatched. Combining the CDR3 with reference TRBV11-2 and TRBJ1-2 gives the whole variable domain EAGVAQSPRYKIIEKRQSVAFWCNPISGHATLYWYQQILGQGPKLLIQFQNNGVVDDSQLPKDRFSAERLKGVDSTLKIQPAKLEDSAVYLCASSSTGDGYTFGSGTRLTVV.

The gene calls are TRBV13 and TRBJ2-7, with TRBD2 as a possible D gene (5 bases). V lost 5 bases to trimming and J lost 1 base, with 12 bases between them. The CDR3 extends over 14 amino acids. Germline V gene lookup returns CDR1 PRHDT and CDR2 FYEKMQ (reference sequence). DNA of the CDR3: TGTGCCAGCAGCAATACGGGAAGATCCTACGAGCAGTACTTC. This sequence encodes CASSNTGRSYEQYF.

The CDR3 protein is CASSSTGGVANTEAFF. For the CDR3, the DNA is TGTGCCAGCAGTTCGACAGGGGGAGTAGCGAACACTGAAGCTTTCTTT. The J gene is TRBJ1-1, the V gene TRBV28, with 9 bases identical to TRBD1. The CDR3 sequence is 16 residues long. In germline, CDR1 is MDHEN, CDR2 SYDVKM. V was pared by 4 bases and J by 1 base, with 7 bases of the junction left unmatched.

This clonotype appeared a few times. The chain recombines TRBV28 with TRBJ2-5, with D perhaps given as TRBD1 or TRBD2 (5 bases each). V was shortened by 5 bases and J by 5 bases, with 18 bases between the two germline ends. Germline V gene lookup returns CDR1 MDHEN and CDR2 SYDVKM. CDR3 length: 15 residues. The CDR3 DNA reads TGTGCCAGCAGTCAAAGACAGTATGGCGGGGAGACCCAGTACTTC. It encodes CASSQRQYGGETQYF.

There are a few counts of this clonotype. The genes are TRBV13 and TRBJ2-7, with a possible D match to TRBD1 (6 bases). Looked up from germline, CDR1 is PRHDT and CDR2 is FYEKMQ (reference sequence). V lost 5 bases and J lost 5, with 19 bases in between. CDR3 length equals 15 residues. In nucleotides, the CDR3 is TGTGCCAGCAGCGCCCCGTCTCAGGGGCACGACGAGCAGTACTTC. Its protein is CASSAPSQGHDEQYF. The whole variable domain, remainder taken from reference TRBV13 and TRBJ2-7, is AAGVIQSPRHLIKEKRETATLKCYPIPRHDTVYWYQQGPGQDPQFLISFYEKMQSDKGSIPDRFSAQQFSDYHSELNMSSLELGDSALYFCASSAPSQGHDEQYFGPGTRLTVT.

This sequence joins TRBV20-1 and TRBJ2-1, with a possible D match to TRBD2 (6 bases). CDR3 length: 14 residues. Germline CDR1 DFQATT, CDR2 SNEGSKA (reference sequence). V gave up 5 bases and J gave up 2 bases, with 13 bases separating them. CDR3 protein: CSAWGEGPYNEQFF. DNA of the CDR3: TGCAGTGCTTGGGGGGAAGGCCCCTACAATGAGCAGTTCTTC.

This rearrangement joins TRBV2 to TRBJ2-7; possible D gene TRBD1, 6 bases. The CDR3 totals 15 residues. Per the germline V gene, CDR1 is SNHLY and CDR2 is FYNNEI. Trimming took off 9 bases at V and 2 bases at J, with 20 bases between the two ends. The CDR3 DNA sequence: TGTGCCAGTCAGAGAGGGGGACCCTCCCCCTACGAGCAGTACTTC. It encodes CASQRGGPSPYEQYF.

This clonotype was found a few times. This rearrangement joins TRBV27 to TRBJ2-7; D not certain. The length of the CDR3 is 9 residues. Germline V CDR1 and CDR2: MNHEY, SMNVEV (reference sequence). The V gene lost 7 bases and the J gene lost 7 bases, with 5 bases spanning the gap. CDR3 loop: CASKGEQYF. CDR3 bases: TGTGCCAGCAAAGGAGAGCAGTACTTC.